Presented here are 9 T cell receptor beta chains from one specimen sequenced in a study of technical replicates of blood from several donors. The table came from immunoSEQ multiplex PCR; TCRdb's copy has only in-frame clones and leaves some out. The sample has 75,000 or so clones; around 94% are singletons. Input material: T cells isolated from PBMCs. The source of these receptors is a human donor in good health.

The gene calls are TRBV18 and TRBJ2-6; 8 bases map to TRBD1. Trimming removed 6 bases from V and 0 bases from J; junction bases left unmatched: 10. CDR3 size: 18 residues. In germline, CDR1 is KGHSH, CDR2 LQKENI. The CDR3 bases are TGTGCCAGCTCGCAATCGGGACAGGTATTCTCTGGGGCCAACGTCCTGACTTTC. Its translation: CASSQSGQVFSGANVLTF. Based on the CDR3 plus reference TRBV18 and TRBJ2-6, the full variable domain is NAGVMQNPRHLVRRRGQEARLRCSPMKGHSHVYWYRQLPEEGLKFMVYLQKENIIDESGMPKERFSAEFPKEGPSILRIQQVVRGDSAAYFCASSQSGQVFSGANVLTFGAGSRLTVL.

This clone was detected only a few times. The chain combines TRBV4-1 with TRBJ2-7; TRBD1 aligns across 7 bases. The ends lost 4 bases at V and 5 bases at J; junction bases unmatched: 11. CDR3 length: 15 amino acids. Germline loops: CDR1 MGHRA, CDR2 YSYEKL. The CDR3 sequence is CASSRTGTAYDEQYF. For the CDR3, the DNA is TGCGCCAGCAGCCGGACCGGGACAGCCTACGACGAGCAGTACTTC.

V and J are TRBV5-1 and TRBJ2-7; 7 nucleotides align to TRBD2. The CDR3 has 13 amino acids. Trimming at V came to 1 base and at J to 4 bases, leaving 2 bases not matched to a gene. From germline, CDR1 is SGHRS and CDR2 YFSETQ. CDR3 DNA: TGCGCCAGCAGCTTGCCGGGGGGTTACGAGCAGTACTTC. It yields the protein CASSLPGGYEQYF.

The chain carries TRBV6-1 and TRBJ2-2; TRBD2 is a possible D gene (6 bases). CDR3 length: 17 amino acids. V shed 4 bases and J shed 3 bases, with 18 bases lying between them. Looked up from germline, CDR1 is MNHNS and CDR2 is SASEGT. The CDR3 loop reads CASSAINSGVDTGELFF. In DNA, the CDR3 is TGTGCCAGCAGTGCGATTAATTCGGGAGTCGACACCGGGGAGCTGTTTTTT.

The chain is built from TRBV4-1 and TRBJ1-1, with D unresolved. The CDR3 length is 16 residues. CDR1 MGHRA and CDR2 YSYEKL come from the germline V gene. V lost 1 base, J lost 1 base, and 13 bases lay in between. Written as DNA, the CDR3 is TGCGCCAGCAGCCAAGGCAAGAACGGTTGGAACACTGAAGCTTTCTTT. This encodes CASSQGKNGWNTEAFF.

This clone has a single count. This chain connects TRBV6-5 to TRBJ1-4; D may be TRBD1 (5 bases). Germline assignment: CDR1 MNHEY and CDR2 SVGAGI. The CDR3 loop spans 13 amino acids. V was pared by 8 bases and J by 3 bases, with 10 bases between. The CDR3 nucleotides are TGTGCCAGCGGGGGGGGTTCTAATGAAAAACTGTTTTTT. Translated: CASGGGSNEKLFF.

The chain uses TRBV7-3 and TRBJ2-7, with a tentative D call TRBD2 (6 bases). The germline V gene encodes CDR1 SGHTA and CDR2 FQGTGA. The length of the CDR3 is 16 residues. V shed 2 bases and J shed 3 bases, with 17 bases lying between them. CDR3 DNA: TGTGCCAGCAGCTTATACCCCCCTAACGGGAGCTACGAGCAGTACTTC. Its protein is CASSLYPPNGSYEQYF.

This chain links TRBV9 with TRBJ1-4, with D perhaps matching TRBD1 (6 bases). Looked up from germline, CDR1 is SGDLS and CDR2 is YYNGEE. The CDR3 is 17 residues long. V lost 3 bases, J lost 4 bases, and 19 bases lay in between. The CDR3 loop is CASSANIIQGSNEKLFF. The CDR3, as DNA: TGTGCCAGCAGCGCTAACATAATACAGGGTAGTAATGAAAAACTGTTTTTT.

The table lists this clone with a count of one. The CDR3 protein is CASSSPGQGIYEQYF. CDR3 DNA sequence: TGTGCCAGCAGTTCTCCGGGACAGGGGATCTACGAGCAGTACTTC. This chain links TRBV5-6 with TRBJ2-7, with TRBD1 matching 10 bases. Germline CDR1 and CDR2: SGHDT and YYEEEE. The junction had 8 bases not matched to a gene; V was cut back by 5 bases and J by 3 bases. The CDR3 is made up of 15 amino acids.